A single sample gave rise to the 9 T cell receptor beta chains below, sequenced in a study of T cells in Graves' hyperthyroidism and ophthalmopathy. Amplified regions were TCR beta CDR3 sequences from RNA transcripts. First-round RT-PCR of the TCR CDR3 relied on the HTBI primer set. Via MiXCR, TCRdb re-called the multiplex PCR reads, giving one row per CDR3 protein. Of 450,000 to 700,000 distinct CDR3 sequences listed, roughly 50% are singletons. The sequencing input was peripheral blood or thyroid tissue (not recorded which). The source is an adult woman with Graves' disease, either hyperthyroidism or ophthalmopathy (not recorded which).

This chain uses TRBV19 with TRBJ1-5, with D unresolved. The CDR3 length is 14 residues. Trimming stripped 7 bases from V and 2 bases from J, with 12 bases between. Per germline, CDR1 LNHDA and CDR2 SQIVND (reference sequence). CDR3 region: CASTSFYGNQPQHF. In nucleotides, the CDR3 is TGTGCCAGTACGTCTTTCTACGGCAATCAGCCCCAGCATTTT.

The J gene is TRBJ2-1, the V gene TRBV5-1, with D perhaps matching TRBD1 (5 bases). V lost 2 bases and J lost 5, with 8 bases in between. The germline V gene encodes CDR1 SGHRS and CDR2 YFSETQ. The CDR3 length is 13 residues. CDR3 DNA: TGCGCCAGCAGCTTTGGCAGGGACAATGAGCAGTTCTTC. Its translation is CASSFGRDNEQFF.

This chain connects TRBV4-1 to TRBJ1-5; TRBD1 is a possible D gene (6 bases). Trimming took 5 bases from V and 12 from J, leaving 20 bases between them. This CDR3 has 14 residues. Per the germline V gene, CDR1 is MGHRA and CDR2 is YSYEKL. DNA for the CDR3: TGCGCCAGCAGCTTAGGGGGTCTTGACAGGAACCAGCATTTT. Protein sequence: CASSLGGLDRNQHF.

This clonotype occurred many times. The chain links TRBV4-1 to TRBJ2-7; 8 bases agree with TRBD2. Germline V gene sequence: CDR1 MGHRA, CDR2 YSYEKL. CDR3 length: 15 residues. J lost 4 bases, V lost 6 bases, and 11 bases had no gene match. CDR3 region: CASRPRIAGNYEQYF. Here the CDR3 DNA reads TGCGCCAGCAGGCCGCGGATAGCGGGGAATTACGAGCAGTACTTC.

The V and J genes are TRBV7-2 and TRBJ1-1; 7 bases line up with TRBD1. This CDR3 spans 14 amino acids. CDR1 is SGHTA and CDR2 is FQGNSA in the germline V gene. The ends lost 5 bases at V and 3 bases at J; junction bases unmatched: 6. The CDR3 protein is CASSIPGGHTEAFF. The CDR3 DNA follows: TGTGCCAGCAGCATTCCAGGGGGGCACACTGAAGCTTTCTTT. The full variable domain, its missing parts supplied by reference TRBV7-2 and TRBJ1-1, is GAGVSQSPSNKVTEKGKDVELRCDPISGHTALYWYRQSLGQGLEFLIYFQGNSAPDKSGLPSDRFSAERTGGSVSTLTIQRTQQEDSAVYLCASSIPGGHTEAFFGQGTRLTVV.

This clonotype was found many times. The rearrangement uses TRBV7-9 and TRBJ2-2; possibly TRBD1 for D (6 bases). The CDR3 is 13 amino acids. CDR1 is SEHNR, CDR2 FQNEAQ, per germline (reference sequence). V gave up 7 bases and J gave up 6 bases, with 12 bases separating them. The CDR3 nucleotides read TGTGCCAGCACGAACAGGGCCGCCGGGGAGCTGTTTTTT. This encodes CASTNRAAGELFF.

The gene calls are TRBV11-1 and TRBJ2-5, with D uncertain. The length of the CDR3 is 14 residues. CDR1 and CDR2 (germline): SGHAT, FQDESV (reference sequence). CDR3 protein: CANPGPPYQETQYF. The DNA for the CDR3 is TGTGCTAACCCTGGACCCCCCTACCAAGAGACCCAGTACTTC.

The V gene is TRBV19, the J gene TRBJ1-3; no firm D call. Trimming took off 3 bases at V and 0 bases at J, with 18 bases between the two ends. The V gene's germline CDR1 is LNHDA and CDR2 SQIVND (reference sequence). The CDR3 is made up of 18 amino acids. In nucleotides, the CDR3 is TGTGCCAGTAGTATGCGCAGGCGAGGATGGAGCTCTGGAAACACCATATATTTT. Encoded protein: CASSMRRRGWSSGNTIYF.

This clonotype appeared a single time. The chain has TRBV14 and TRBJ1-6; 7 nucleotides line up with TRBD1. Germline CDR1 is SGHDN and CDR2 is FVKESK. V dropped 0 bases and J dropped 7; count of bases not matched to a gene: 3. The CDR3 contains 15 residues. The CDR3 DNA reads TGTGCCAGCAGCCAAGACAGGGGGAGGAATTCACCCCTCCACTTT. Amino acids: CASSQDRGRNSPLHF. Together with reference TRBV14 and TRBJ1-6, the CDR3 gives the full variable domain: EAGVTQFPSHSVIEKGQTVTLRCDPISGHDNLYWYRRVMGKEIKFLLHFVKESKQDESGMPNNRFLAERTGGTYSTLKVQPAELEDSGVYFCASSQDRGRNSPLHFGNGTRLTVT.